This T cell receptor (beta chain) was observed in a study of blood T cell repertoires in COVID-19. Turning to the study itself: The United States, Italy and Spain provided the acute and convalescent COVID-19 samples. PBMCs, B-cell-depleted T cells, or T cells were the source of the cDNA or gDNA that made up the material.

TCRdb's copy holds only in-frame clones and misses some; the assay was immunoSEQ multiplex PCR. The sample lists around 190,000 clones, about 80% occurring once. Sequencing input: peripheral blood. The sequence came from a human donor in a cohort sampled during active COVID-19.

The CDR3 region is CASSYSSVGNTIYF. In DNA, the CDR3 is TGTGCCAGCAGTTACTCGTCCGTTGGAAACACCATATATTTT. V is TRBV6-5 and J is TRBJ1-3, with unresolved D. The CDR3 covers 14 residues. Germline values: CDR1 MNHEY, CDR2 SVGAGI. V shed 0 bases and J shed 3 bases, with 6 bases lying between them.